The 19 T cell receptor beta chains below come from one sample, sequenced in a study of T cell changes during pregnancy in multiple sclerosis. Method: immunoSEQ multiplex PCR; TCRdb's copy keeps in-frame clones and lacks some. The table shows 39,000 or so clones, with over 80% occurring only once. The sample was CD8+ T cells from peripheral blood mononuclear cells, taken before pregnancy. The source of these receptors is a female donor with multiple sclerosis, enrolled in a pregnancy study.

The V gene is TRBV7-6, the J gene TRBJ1-5; D not certain. This CDR3 contains 15 residues. With 4 bases removed from V and 1 base from J, the gap between germline ends came to 11 bases. Germline V lookup: CDR1 SGHVS, CDR2 FNYEAQ. CDR3 sequence (DNA): TGTGCCAGCAGCTCGAACCTAGGCAGCAATCAGCCCCAGCATTTT. Protein: CASSSNLGSNQPQHF.

This chain connects TRBV5-1 to TRBJ1-1; 12 bases are a match to TRBD1. V was pared by 0 bases and J by 5 bases, with 8 bases of the junction left unmatched. CDR3 length: 17 amino acids. Germline CDR1 is SGHRS and CDR2 is YFSETQ. CDR3 in amino acids: CASSLARDRGRRTEAFF. Written as DNA, the CDR3 is TGCGCCAGCAGCTTGGCCCGGGACAGGGGGCGACGAACTGAAGCTTTCTTT.

The chain links TRBV27 to TRBJ2-7; 9 nucleotides match TRBD1. This CDR3 region has 14 residues. Looked up from germline, CDR1 is MNHEY and CDR2 is SMNVEV (reference sequence). V lost 2 bases to trimming and J lost 5 bases; unmatched junction nucleotides: 4. The CDR3, as DNA: TGTGCCAGCAGTTTACGGACAGGGGTGGACGAGCAGTACTTC. The encoded protein is CASSLRTGVDEQYF.

The chain uses TRBV11-3 and TRBJ2-2; D unresolved. This CDR3 has 14 amino acids. CDR1 and CDR2 (germline): SGHNT, YENEEA. Trimming pared 5 bases from V and 6 bases from J, leaving 13 bases between. CDR3 loop: CASSKHDNPGELFF. As DNA, the CDR3 is TGTGCCAGCAGCAAACACGACAATCCCGGGGAGCTGTTTTTT.

There are a few counts of this clone. This sequence joins TRBV6-5 and TRBJ1-2; no clear D. Germline V gives CDR1 MNHEY, CDR2 SVGAGI. V dropped 5 bases and J dropped 14 bases, with 18 bases sitting between them. CDR3 size: 12 residues. CDR3 sequence: CASSHPTDTETF. CDR3 sequence (DNA): TGTGCCAGCAGTCACCCGACCGACACGGAAACCTTC.

This clone was picked up a small number of times. The genes are TRBV15 and TRBJ1-1; maybe TRBD1 (5 bases). Trimming left V 2 bases short and J 1 base short, with 8 bases between. The CDR3 consists of 14 residues. The germline CDR1 and CDR2 sequences are LNHNV and YYDKDF (reference sequence). The CDR3 DNA reads TGTGCCACCAGCAGACGAAGGGGGAACACTGAAGCTTTCTTT. This gives the protein CATSRRRGNTEAFF.

This clone has just one count. This chain links TRBV13 with TRBJ2-7, with D possibly being TRBD1 (5 bases). Trimming left V 0 bases short and J 6 bases short, with 15 bases between. The CDR3 loop spans 15 amino acids. Per the germline V gene, CDR1 is PRHDT and CDR2 is FYEKMQ (reference sequence). The CDR3 is CASSLGARGASEQYF. In nucleotides, the CDR3 is TGTGCCAGCAGCTTAGGAGCAAGGGGCGCTTCCGAGCAGTACTTC.

This clone was recorded only once. V usage is TRBV7-3 and J usage is TRBJ1-1; D is ambiguous. The CDR3 contains 13 residues. The germline V gene has CDR1 SGHTA and CDR2 FQGTGA. The ends were cut back, 2 bases at V and 0 bases at J, with 4 bases in the middle. CDR3 sequence reads: CASSLFMNTEAFF. Written as DNA, the CDR3 is TGTGCCAGCAGCTTATTTATGAACACTGAAGCTTTCTTT.

CDR3 protein: CASSPRLRDEQFF. The DNA for the CDR3 is TGTGCCAGCAGTCCCCGACTTCGGGATGAGCAGTTCTTC. The V gene is TRBV27, the J gene TRBJ2-1; D is ambiguous. V lost 5 bases, J lost 8 bases, and 13 bases lay in between. CDR3 length equals 13 residues. CDR1 and CDR2 from the germline V gene are MNHEY and SMNVEV (reference sequence).

Comment on this clone: One junction end disagrees with the germline gene, perhaps due to a read error. The V call is TRBV6-4, the J call TRBJ2-1; TRBD2 matches at 8 bases. The germline CDR1 and CDR2 sequences are MRHNA and SNTAGT. The CDR3 totals 17 residues. CDR3 coding DNA: TGTGCCAGCAGTGACTCAGGAGCGGGAGCCTCCCACAATGAGCAGTTCTTC. It encodes CASSDSGAGASHNEQFF.

This clone was seen at least ten times. The V call is TRBV5-1, the J call TRBJ2-7; a possible D gene is TRBD2 (5 bases). CDR3 length: 14 amino acids. The V and J ends lost 4 bases and 4 bases respectively, with 15 bases between them. Germline CDR1 SGHRS, CDR2 YFSETQ. CDR3 sequence (DNA): TGCGCCAGCAGCCTGGCTTACGGACTTTACGAGCAGTACTTC. Its translation: CASSLAYGLYEQYF.

The J gene is TRBJ2-2, the V gene TRBV5-6; TRBD2 aligns across 15 bases. The CDR3 is 17 amino acids. V was clipped by 3 bases and J by 1 base; unmatched bases: 1. Germline loops: CDR1 SGHDT, CDR2 YYEEEE. In nucleotides, the CDR3 is TGTGCCAGCAGCTGGACTAGCGGGGGGGGGAACACCGGGGAGCTGTTTTTT. It yields the protein CASSWTSGGGNTGELFF. The full variable domain, rest sourced from reference TRBV5-6 and TRBJ2-2, is DAGVTQSPTHLIKTRGQQVTLRCSPKSGHDTVSWYQQALGQGPQFIFQYYEEEERQRGNFPDRFSGHQFPNYSSELNVNALLLGDSALYLCASSWTSGGGNTGELFFGEGSRLTVL.

V gene TRBV7-9 combines with J gene TRBJ2-5, with D possibly being TRBD2 (6 bases). Between the trimmed V and J ends, which lost 4 bases and 2 bases, there was a span of 11 bases. This CDR3 has 14 residues. The germline CDR1 and CDR2 sequences are SEHNR and FQNEAQ (reference sequence). The CDR3 DNA sequence: TGTGCCAGCAGCTCGGGACTTCCACAAGAGACCCAGTACTTC. This encodes CASSSGLPQETQYF.

The chain links TRBV7-9 to TRBJ2-1; 9 bases align to TRBD1. This CDR3 has 16 amino acids. The J segment lost 7 bases and the V segment lost 5 bases, leaving 12 bases of the junction unmatched. Germline CDR1 SEHNR, CDR2 FQNEAQ (reference sequence). CDR3 residues: CASSPGSGQGWNEQFF. The CDR3 nucleotides are TGTGCCAGCAGCCCGGGATCGGGACAGGGATGGAATGAGCAGTTCTTC.

This sequence joins TRBV25-1 and TRBJ1-1, with 8 nucleotides matching TRBD1. The V segment lost 3 bases and the J segment 2 bases; nucleotides outside the gene matches: 5. Germline CDR1 and CDR2: MGHDK and SYGVNS. The CDR3 length is 15 residues. CDR3 protein: CASSDRGRGNTEAFF. CDR3 sequence (DNA): TGTGCCAGCAGTGACAGGGGGCGCGGTAACACTGAAGCTTTCTTT.

CDR3 sequence (DNA): TGCAGCGGCGACCCCGGTCGTTGGGCGGGAGGGTACAATGAGCAGTTCTTC. It is translated as CSGDPGRWAGGYNEQFF. The rearrangement uses TRBV29-1 and TRBJ2-1; 9 bases are shared with TRBD2. CDR1 and CDR2 from the germline V gene are SQVTM and ANQGSEA. The J segment lost 4 bases and the V segment lost 7 bases, leaving 17 bases of the junction unmatched. The CDR3 contains 17 residues.

This clone was picked up one time. The V gene is TRBV28, the J gene TRBJ2-3; 11 nucleotides match TRBD2. This CDR3 spans 15 amino acids. V trimming: 5 bases; J trimming: 2 bases; junction bases outside the gene matches: 3. Germline V gene data show CDR1 as MDHEN and CDR2 as SYDVKM. CDR3 in amino acids: CASSQLAGDTDTQYF. The CDR3 nucleotides are TGTGCCAGCAGTCAACTAGCGGGGGACACAGATACGCAGTATTTT.

As DNA, the CDR3 is TGCGCCACGTACCCCCCTGGGGGCCAGAGTGGCTACACCTTC. As protein: CATYPPGGQSGYTF. This chain links TRBV10-2 with TRBJ1-2, with a possible D match to TRBD1 (6 bases). Germline V gene lookup returns CDR1 WSHSY and CDR2 SAAADI. The CDR3 is 14 residues long. V was pared by 10 bases and J by 7 bases, with 22 bases between.

The V call is TRBV27, the J call TRBJ1-2, with a tentative D call TRBD1 (5 bases). Trimming stripped 3 bases from V and 4 bases from J, with 15 bases between. The CDR3 loop spans 15 amino acids. Germline-derived CDR1 and CDR2 are MNHEY and SMNVEV (reference sequence). CDR3 sequence (DNA): TGTGCCAGCAGTTTGTCGCCCCCGGGGGTCTATGGCTACACCTTC. This sequence encodes CASSLSPPGVYGYTF.